Listed below are T cell receptor beta chains from one sample, sequenced in a study of control samples from healthy donors and cancer patients. Some clones are missing from TCRdb's copy, which holds only in-frame ones; the method was immunoSEQ multiplex PCR. The data show about 190,000 clones, with around 90% seen just once and over 1.5% held by the top ten. The sequenced material came from blood. The receptors derive from a man younger than 45 in good health. CDR3s include the opening cysteine and the closing phenylalanine or tryptophan. The order of the fields is J gene, V gene, D gene, clone size, CDR3 protein, CDR3 DNA. D genes are given only for firm matches. Size values are once, few and many counts, or a class for expanded clones, and some rows have none.

j_call: TRBJ1-2; v_call: TRBV14; d_call: .; clone_size: .; cdr3_aa: CASSPTGPRGYTF; cdr3_nt: TGTGCCAGCAGCCCGACGGGACCTAGGGGCTACACCTTC
j_call: TRBJ2-2; v_call: TRBV4-2; d_call: .; clone_size: .; cdr3_aa: CASSLTAQGTGGYTGELFF; cdr3_nt: TGTGCCAGCAGCCTCACCGCCCAGGGGACCGGCGGGTACACCGGGGAGCTGTTTTTT
j_call: TRBJ2-1; v_call: TRBV5-1; d_call: TRBD2; clone_size: .; cdr3_aa: CASSLGRLARNEQFF; cdr3_nt: TGCGCCAGCAGCTTGGGCCGACTAGCGCGCAATGAGCAGTTCTTC
j_call: TRBJ1-2; v_call: TRBV9; d_call: .; clone_size: .; cdr3_aa: CASSVQGANYGYTF; cdr3_nt: TGTGCCAGCAGCGTCCAGGGAGCTAACTATGGCTACACCTTC
j_call: TRBJ2-1; v_call: TRBV2; d_call: .; clone_size: .; cdr3_aa: CASRIGWANNEQFF; cdr3_nt: TGTGCCAGCAGAATTGGTTGGGCAAACAATGAGCAGTTCTTC
j_call: TRBJ2-1; v_call: TRBV5-1; d_call: .; clone_size: .; cdr3_aa: CASSLRDSYNEQFF; cdr3_nt: TGCGCCAGCAGCTTGCGGGACTCCTACAATGAGCAGTTCTTC
j_call: TRBJ1-5; v_call: TRBV6-5; d_call: .; clone_size: .; cdr3_aa: CASSSPNQPQHF; cdr3_nt: TGTGCCAGCAGTTCCCCGAATCAGCCCCAGCATTTT
j_call: TRBJ2-2; v_call: TRBV15; d_call: TRBD1; clone_size: .; cdr3_aa: CATSSLGQTNTGELFF; cdr3_nt: TGTGCCACCAGCAGTCTGGGACAGACGAACACCGGGGAGCTGTTTTTT
j_call: TRBJ2-2; v_call: TRBV10-1; d_call: .; clone_size: .; cdr3_aa: CASSGDWAGELFF; cdr3_nt: TGCGCCAGCAGTGGCGACTGGGCCGGGGAGCTGTTTTTT
j_call: TRBJ1-2; v_call: TRBV18; d_call: .; clone_size: .; cdr3_aa: CASSTSDSSYGYTF; cdr3_nt: TGTGCCAGCTCTACCTCGGACAGCTCCTATGGCTACACCTTC
j_call: TRBJ2-7; v_call: TRBV19; d_call: TRBD1; clone_size: .; cdr3_aa: CASSIPGQGRGEQYF; cdr3_nt: TGTGCCAGTAGTATTCCGGGACAGGGTAGGGGCGAGCAGTACTTC
j_call: TRBJ2-7; v_call: TRBV2; d_call: TRBD1; clone_size: .; cdr3_aa: CASKRTGVEEQYF; cdr3_nt: TGTGCCAGCAAGCGGACAGGGGTGGAAGAGCAGTACTTC
j_call: TRBJ2-3; v_call: TRBV5-1; d_call: TRBD2; clone_size: once; cdr3_aa: CASSLGSLAGSTDTQYF; cdr3_nt: TGCGCCAGCAGCTTGGGGTCCCTAGCGGGAAGCACAGATACGCAGTATTTT
j_call: TRBJ1-4; v_call: TRBV2; d_call: .; clone_size: .; cdr3_aa: CASSERQTLHGGVKLFF; cdr3_nt: TGTGCCAGCAGTGAGCGACAGACTCTTCATGGTGGTGTAAAACTGTTTTTT
j_call: TRBJ2-1; v_call: TRBV9; d_call: TRBD2; clone_size: once; cdr3_aa: CASSGTSGGASHEQFF; cdr3_nt: TGTGCCAGCAGCGGTACTAGCGGGGGGGCGTCCCATGAGCAGTTCTTC
j_call: TRBJ1-1; v_call: TRBV10-1; d_call: .; clone_size: .; cdr3_aa: CASRVRSGGEAFF; cdr3_nt: TGCGCCAGCAGAGTCCGTAGTGGGGGTGAAGCTTTCTTT
j_call: TRBJ1-2; v_call: TRBV6-5; d_call: .; clone_size: .; cdr3_aa: CASSDNLDSLNGYTF; cdr3_nt: TGTGCCAGCAGCGACAACCTGGACAGCTTAAATGGCTACACCTTC
j_call: TRBJ1-2; v_call: TRBV7-9; d_call: .; clone_size: once; cdr3_aa: CASTLSQINYGYTF; cdr3_nt: TGTGCCAGCACCCTTAGTCAAATTAACTATGGCTACACCTTC
j_call: TRBJ1-1; v_call: TRBV28; d_call: TRBD1; clone_size: .; cdr3_aa: CASIRRQGGNTEAFF; cdr3_nt: TGTGCCAGCATCAGAAGACAGGGGGGGAACACTGAAGCTTTCTTT
j_call: TRBJ1-2; v_call: TRBV30; d_call: TRBD1; clone_size: few; cdr3_aa: CAWSLQGDSGYTF; cdr3_nt: TGTGCCTGGAGTCTACAGGGGGACAGTGGCTACACCTTC
j_call: TRBJ2-3; v_call: TRBV6-5; d_call: TRBD2; clone_size: .; cdr3_aa: CASFSGGGTDTQYF; cdr3_nt: TGTGCCAGCTTCAGCGGGGGTGGGACAGATACGCAGTATTTT
j_call: TRBJ1-2; v_call: TRBV11-2; d_call: TRBD1; clone_size: once; cdr3_aa: CASSSSTGGYGYTF; cdr3_nt: TGTGCCAGCAGCTCGTCAACAGGGGGTTATGGCTACACCTTC
j_call: TRBJ2-7; v_call: TRBV7-8; d_call: .; clone_size: .; cdr3_aa: CASTPRHRDYEQYF; cdr3_nt: TGTGCCAGCACCCCGCGACACCGCGACTACGAGCAGTACTTC
j_call: TRBJ2-5; v_call: TRBV10-2; d_call: .; clone_size: once; cdr3_aa: CASRQGGQETQYF; cdr3_nt: TGCGCCAGCCGACAGGGAGGGCAAGAGACCCAGTACTTC
j_call: TRBJ2-3; v_call: TRBV25-1; d_call: .; clone_size: .; cdr3_aa: CASAVGSTGTDTQYF; cdr3_nt: TGTGCCAGCGCGGTAGGCAGTACCGGAACAGATACGCAGTATTTT
j_call: TRBJ1-5; v_call: TRBV4-1; d_call: .; clone_size: .; cdr3_aa: CASSQAPASVGNQPQHF; cdr3_nt: TGCGCCAGCAGCCAAGCTCCGGCCTCGGTAGGCAATCAGCCCCAGCATTTT
j_call: TRBJ1-2; v_call: TRBV24-1; d_call: TRBD1; clone_size: .; cdr3_aa: CATSETGVVGYTF; cdr3_nt: TGTGCCACCAGTGAGACAGGGGTAGTTGGCTACACCTTC
j_call: TRBJ1-6; v_call: TRBV6-2/TRBV6-3; d_call: .; clone_size: .; cdr3_aa: CASSSTGFGNSPLHF; cdr3_nt: TGTGCCAGCAGTTCAACAGGGTTCGGTAATTCACCCCTCCACTTT
j_call: TRBJ2-7; v_call: TRBV19; d_call: .; clone_size: .; cdr3_aa: CASSPQSGTYEQYF; cdr3_nt: TGTGCCAGTAGTCCCCAGTCGGGCACCTACGAGCAGTACTTC
j_call: TRBJ2-6; v_call: TRBV7-9; d_call: .; clone_size: .; cdr3_aa: CASSFASGANVLTF; cdr3_nt: TGTGCCAGCAGCTTCGCATCTGGGGCCAACGTCCTGACTTTC
j_call: TRBJ1-6; v_call: TRBV7-2; d_call: TRBD1; clone_size: .; cdr3_aa: CASSPGQVYNSPLHF; cdr3_nt: TGTGCCAGCAGCCCCGGACAGGTCTATAATTCACCCCTCCACTTT
j_call: TRBJ1-1; v_call: TRBV5-1; d_call: .; clone_size: .; cdr3_aa: CASSFESGSSEAFF; cdr3_nt: TGCGCCAGCAGCTTTGAAAGCGGAAGCAGTGAAGCTTTCTTT
j_call: TRBJ2-7; v_call: TRBV6-2/TRBV6-3; d_call: .; clone_size: .; cdr3_aa: CASSSPGRSYEQYF; cdr3_nt: TGTGCCAGCAGCTCCCCCGGCAGGTCCTACGAGCAGTACTTC
j_call: TRBJ1-2; v_call: TRBV29-1; d_call: .; clone_size: .; cdr3_aa: CSVDQSLPTYGYTF; cdr3_nt: TGCAGCGTTGACCAATCGCTCCCCACATATGGCTACACCTTC